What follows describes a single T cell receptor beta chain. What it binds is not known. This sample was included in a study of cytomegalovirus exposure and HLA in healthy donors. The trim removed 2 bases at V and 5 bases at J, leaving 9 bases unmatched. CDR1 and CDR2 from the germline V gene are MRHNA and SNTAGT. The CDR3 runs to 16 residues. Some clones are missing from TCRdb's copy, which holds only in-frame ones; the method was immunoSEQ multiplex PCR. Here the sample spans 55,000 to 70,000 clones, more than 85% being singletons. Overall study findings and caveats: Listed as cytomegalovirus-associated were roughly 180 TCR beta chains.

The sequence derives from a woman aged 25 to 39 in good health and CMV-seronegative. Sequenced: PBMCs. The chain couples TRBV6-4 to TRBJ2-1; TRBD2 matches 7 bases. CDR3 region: CASSDTGGRGDNEQFF. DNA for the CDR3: TGTGCCAGCAGTGACACTGGCGGGAGAGGAGACAATGAGCAGTTCTTC.